This is a list of T cell receptor beta chains from one sample in a study of T cell responses to AZD1222 COVID-19 vaccine. Using immunoSEQ multiplex PCR, the repertoire was profiled, and TCRdb retains in-frame clones only, with some absent. The data show 120,000 to 150,000 clones, 88% seen once. Source: peripheral blood, taken 28 days after the second dose of the MenACWY control vaccine. The receptors come from an adult who received the MenACWY meningococcal vaccine as a control. Each CDR3 is given with its conserved first and last residue. Fields, in order: D gene, J gene, V gene, CDR3 DNA, CDR3 protein. D genes are given only for firm matches.

>.|TRBJ2-4|TRBV7-2
TGTGCCAGCACCGCGGGTGGGGGTCCCAAAAACATTCAGTACTTC
CASTAGGGPKNIQYF
>TRBD1|TRBJ1-2|TRBV2
TGTGCCAGCAGGGACACTCTTGCAGGGGGGTATGGCTACACCTTC
CASRDTLAGGYGYTF
>.|TRBJ2-6|TRBV15
TGTGCCACCAGCGCCGACAGATCTGGGGCCAACGTCCTGACTTTC
CATSADRSGANVLTF
>.|TRBJ2-2|TRBV6-5
TGTGCCAGCACCACAACTCACACCGGGGAGCTGTTTTTT
CASTTTHTGELFF
>.|TRBJ2-3|TRBV3-1/TRBV3-2
TGTGCCAGCAGCCAACCCGGGTATACGCAGTATTTT
CASSQPGYTQYF
>.|TRBJ2-7|TRBV6-5
TGTGCCAGCAGTTACGCAGGGAGCTCCTACGAGCAGTACTTC
CASSYAGSSYEQYF
>.|TRBJ2-6|TRBV5-1
TGCGCCAGCAGCTTGGACGACGGTGTATATGGGGCCAACGTCCTGACTTTC
CASSLDDGVYGANVLTF
>TRBD1|TRBJ2-1|TRBV9
TGTGCCAGCAGCGTAGACAGGGGTGAGCAGTTCTTC
CASSVDRGEQFF
>.|TRBJ2-7|TRBV5-4
TGTGCCAGCAGCTTGGCGTCCGGGGGCGCCGGCTACGAGCAGTACTTC
CASSLASGGAGYEQYF
>.|TRBJ1-5|TRBV10-3
TGTGCCACCAACCGGGACACCACCAATCAGCCCCAGCATTTT
CATNRDTTNQPQHF
>.|TRBJ1-1|TRBV18
TGTGCCAGCTCACCATCCTTGAACACTGAAGCTTTCTTT
CASSPSLNTEAFF